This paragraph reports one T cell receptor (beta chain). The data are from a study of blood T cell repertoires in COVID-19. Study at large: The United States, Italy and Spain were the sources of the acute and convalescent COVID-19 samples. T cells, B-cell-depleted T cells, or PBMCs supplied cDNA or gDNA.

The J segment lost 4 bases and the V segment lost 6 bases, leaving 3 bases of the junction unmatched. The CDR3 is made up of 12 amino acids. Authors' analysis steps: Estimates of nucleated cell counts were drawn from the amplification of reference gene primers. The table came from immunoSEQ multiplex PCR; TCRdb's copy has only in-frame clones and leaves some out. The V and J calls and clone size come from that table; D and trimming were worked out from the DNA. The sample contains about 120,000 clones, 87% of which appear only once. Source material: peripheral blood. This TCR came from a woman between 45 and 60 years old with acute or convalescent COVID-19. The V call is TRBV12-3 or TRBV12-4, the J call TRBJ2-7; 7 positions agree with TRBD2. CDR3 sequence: CASRYGGYEQYF. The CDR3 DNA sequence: TGTGCCAGCAGATACGGGGGGTACGAGCAGTACTTC.